Presented here are 18 T cell receptor beta chains from one specimen sequenced in a study of blood T cell repertoires in COVID-19. Sequencing used immunoSEQ multiplex PCR; TCRdb keeps in-frame clones, though not all of them. The sample shows a few hundred thousand clones, around nine tenths of them seen only once. The sequencing sample was made of peripheral blood. These receptor sequences come from a woman aged 45-60 years with active or convalescent COVID-19.

The chain employs TRBV5-1 and TRBJ2-5, with D hard to call. The CDR3 loop spans 12 amino acids. Germline V gene sequence: CDR1 SGHRS, CDR2 YFSETQ. V lost 2 bases, J lost 1 base, and 3 bases lay in between. In DNA form, the CDR3 reads TGCGCCAGCAGCTTCTTCCAAGAGACCCAGTACTTC. Its protein product is CASSFFQETQYF.

The chain employs TRBV21-1 and TRBJ2-3; TRBD1, the D gene given by the table, was not confirmed from the DNA. TRBV21-1 is deemed a pseudogene. The CDR3 covers 14 residues. For the CDR3, the DNA is TGTGCCAGCAAAGGGCCAGGGCCCACAGATACGCAGTATTTT. As protein: CASKGPGPTDTQYF.

The chain joins TRBV7-2 to TRBJ2-7; 7 positions agree with TRBD1. Trimming took 6 bases from V and 0 from J; bases not matched to a gene: 5. Germline V gene lookup returns CDR1 SGHTA and CDR2 FQGNSA. The CDR3 has 14 amino acids. The CDR3 sequence is CASSWTGTSYEQYF. The DNA of the CDR3 is TGTGCCAGCAGTTGGACAGGAACCTCCTACGAGCAGTACTTC.

This clone has more than one count but fewer than ten. The rearrangement links TRBV5-5 to TRBJ2-7, with 14 positions matching TRBD2. After removal of 4 bases from V and 3 bases from J, the junction contained 12 bases not matched to a gene. The germline gives CDR1 SGHKS, CDR2 YYEKEE (reference sequence). This CDR3 comprises 18 residues. Here the CDR3 reads CASSVHHPGTSGSYEQYF. DNA of the CDR3: TGTGCCAGCAGCGTCCACCACCCCGGGACTAGCGGGAGCTACGAGCAGTACTTC.

The rearrangement joins TRBV9 to TRBJ2-3, with 7 nucleotides matching TRBD2. The CDR3 extends over 15 amino acids. With 0 bases clipped from V and 0 bases from J, the junction kept 1 base outside the gene matches. Germline CDR1 is SGDLS and CDR2 is YYNGEE. The chain's CDR3 is CASSVAGRSTDTQYF. CDR3 sequence (DNA): TGTGCCAGCAGCGTAGCCGGGAGGAGCACAGATACGCAGTATTTT.

The chain is built from TRBV4-1 and TRBJ1-1; 8 bases line up with TRBD1. CDR3 length: 14 amino acids. Germline values: CDR1 MGHRA, CDR2 YSYEKL. The J segment lost 5 bases and the V segment lost 0 bases, leaving 2 bases of the junction unmatched. The CDR3 loop reads CASSQDWTGTEAFF. The CDR3 DNA sequence: TGCGCCAGCAGCCAAGATTGGACAGGGACTGAAGCTTTCTTT.

This clone has more than one count but fewer than ten. Written as DNA, the CDR3 is TGTGCCAGCAGTGGACTAGCGGTTACCGGGGAGCTGTTTTTT. Translated: CASSGLAVTGELFF. This rearrangement joins TRBV13 to TRBJ2-2; 10 nucleotides match TRBD2. After removal of 6 bases from V and 5 bases from J, the junction contained 3 bases not matched to a gene. CDR1 is PRHDT, CDR2 FYEKMQ, per germline (reference sequence). CDR3 length equals 14 residues. Complete variable domain (other parts from reference TRBV13 and TRBJ2-2): AAGVIQSPRHLIKEKRETATLKCYPIPRHDTVYWYQQGPGQDPQFLISFYEKMQSDKGSIPDRFSAQQFSDYHSELNMSSLELGDSALYFCASSGLAVTGELFFGEGSRLTVL.

CDR3 DNA sequence: TGTGCCAGCAGGGCCGGGAACCTCGGTTCTGGTTCACCCCTCCACTTT. Encoded protein: CASRAGNLGSGSPLHF. The chain couples TRBV5-5 to TRBJ1-6; D not resolved. The V gene lost 5 bases and the J gene lost 9 bases, with 21 bases spanning the gap. CDR1 SGHKS and CDR2 YYEKEE come from the germline V gene (reference sequence). CDR3 length equals 16 residues.

This clone was observed a handful of times. The chain combines TRBV5-1 with TRBJ1-2; D unresolved. Deletions cut 4 bases from V and 4 bases from J, with 20 bases between. Germline lookup yields CDR1 SGHRS and CDR2 YFSETQ. The CDR3 has 16 residues. CDR3 region: CASSPTIPPRGYGYTF. The CDR3 nucleotides read TGCGCCAGCAGCCCGACCATCCCCCCGCGCGGCTATGGCTACACCTTC.

The chain employs TRBV5-4 and TRBJ1-1; no definite D call. Deletions cut 0 bases from V and 1 base from J, with 7 bases between. The CDR3 is 14 amino acids. Germline V gives CDR1 SGHNT, CDR2 YYREEE (reference sequence). CDR3 residues: CASSLGRANTEAFF. The CDR3 DNA is TGTGCCAGCAGCTTGGGGCGGGCGAACACTGAAGCTTTCTTT.

The chain has TRBV5-4 and TRBJ1-6; D is perhaps TRBD1 (5 bases). CDR3 length: 15 amino acids. The V and J ends lost 2 bases and 9 bases respectively, with 15 bases between them. Germline loops: CDR1 SGHNT, CDR2 YYREEE (reference sequence). The CDR3 DNA reads as TGTGCCAGCAGCTTTGCGGGGCGGAAGGCTTCACCCCTCCACTTT. This sequence encodes CASSFAGRKASPLHF.

V gene TRBV7-3 combines with J gene TRBJ1-1; D might be TRBD1 (6 bases). The germline V gene has CDR1 SGHTA and CDR2 FQGTGA. This CDR3 comprises 13 residues. Trimming took 4 bases from V and 6 from J, leaving 12 bases between them. CDR3 bases: TGTGCCAGCAGCTCTAGGGGGAGGGCTGAAGCTTTCTTT. This sequence encodes CASSSRGRAEAFF.

The chain has TRBV28 and TRBJ2-1, with 10 bases fitting TRBD2. CDR3 length: 16 residues. CDR1 and CDR2 (germline): MDHEN, SYDVKM. J lost 1 base, V lost 5 bases, and 5 bases had no gene match. CDR3 sequence: CASSPPGLASYNEQFF. DNA for the CDR3: TGTGCCAGCAGTCCACCGGGACTAGCGTCCTACAATGAGCAGTTCTTC. The full variable domain, in which reference TRBV28 and TRBJ2-1 provide the parts outside the CDR3, is DVKVTQSSRYLVKRTGEKVFLECVQDMDHENMFWYRQDPGLGLRLIYFSYDVKMKEKGDIPEGYSVSREKKERFSLILESASTNQTSMYLCASSPPGLASYNEQFFGPGTRLTVL.

The genes are TRBV7-8 and TRBJ2-5, with D maybe TRBD2 (5 bases). Germline CDR1 reads SGHVS; CDR2 reads FQNEAQ. The CDR3 loop spans 13 amino acids. V lost 1 base, J lost 5 bases, and 8 bases lay in between. CDR3 protein: CASSLGGEETQYF. The CDR3 bases are TGTGCCAGCAGCTTAGGGGGAGAGGAGACCCAGTACTTC.

The chain recombines TRBV7-2 with TRBJ1-6; D is perhaps TRBD1 (6 bases). This CDR3 spans 14 amino acids. Trimming removed 1 base from V and 9 bases from J, with 10 bases in between. CDR1 and CDR2 (germline): SGHTA, FQGNSA. Written as DNA, the CDR3 is TGTGCCAGCAGCTTAGGAAACAGGGCTTCACCCCTCCACTTT. Translated, it gives CASSLGNRASPLHF.

CDR3 nucleotide sequence: TGTGCCAGCTCACCACCGATGTCTGACAGCCTCTACTCTGGGGCCAACGTCCTGACTTTC. Amino acid sequence: CASSPPMSDSLYSGANVLTF. The chain recombines TRBV18 with TRBJ2-6; a possible D gene is TRBD1 (5 bases). V gave up 0 bases and J gave up 0 bases, with 18 bases separating them. The CDR3 runs to 20 residues. Germline V gene data show CDR1 as KGHSH and CDR2 as LQKENI.

The V and J genes are TRBV12-3 or TRBV12-4 and TRBJ2-2; D might be TRBD2 (5 bases). The CDR3 extends over 13 amino acids. Deletions cut 3 bases from V and 5 bases from J, with 7 bases between. In nucleotides, the CDR3 is TGTGCCAGCAGTTTCGGGGTAACCGGGGAGCTGTTTTTT. It translates to CASSFGVTGELFF.

The rearrangement links TRBV9 to TRBJ1-6, with 9 bases aligning to TRBD1. V dropped 3 bases and J dropped 6; count of bases not matched to a gene: 4. The CDR3 covers 15 residues. CDR1 SGDLS and CDR2 YYNGEE come from the germline V gene. CDR3 DNA sequence: TGTGCCAGCAGCGCATCGACAGGGGGTAATTCACCCCTCCACTTT. As protein: CASSASTGGNSPLHF. The entire variable domain, with the rest obtained from reference TRBV9 and TRBJ1-6, is as follows: DSGVTQTPKHLITATGQRVTLRCSPRSGDLSVYWYQQSLDQGLQFLIQYYNGEERAKGNILERFSAQQFPDLHSELNLSSLELGDSALYFCASSASTGGNSPLHFGNGTRLTVT.